This TCR beta chain was obtained from a study of blood T cell repertoires in COVID-19. Repertoires were generated with immunoSEQ multiplex PCR, while TCRdb's copy carries only in-frame clones and drops some. The sample holds about 200,000 clones, roughly 90% seen once. The V gene lost 7 bases and the J gene lost 6 bases, with 12 bases spanning the gap. The CDR3 extends over 12 amino acids. From germline, CDR1 is SEHNR and CDR2 FQNEAQ (reference sequence). Material for sequencing was PBMCs or T cells enriched from blood (not recorded which). The TCR was taken from a woman aged 18-29 years who had recovered from COVID-19. J is TRBJ1-1 and V is TRBV7-9; D is uncertain. The CDR3 loop is CASKAAGPEAFF. In nucleotides, the CDR3 is TGTGCCAGCAAAGCTGCGGGCCCTGAAGCTTTCTTT. Full variable domain (outside the CDR3, taken from reference TRBV7-9 and TRBJ1-1): DTGVSQNPRHKITKRGQNVTFRCDPISEHNRLYWYRQTLGQGPEFLTYFQNEAQLEKSRLLSDRFSAERPKGSFSTLEIQRTEQGDSAMYLCASKAAGPEAFFGQGTRLTVV.